The sample holds a few counts of the clone carrying this T cell receptor (beta chain). V was shortened by 1 base and J by 2 bases, with 18 bases between the two germline ends. CDR3 length: 17 residues. Germline CDR1 is SGHKS and CDR2 is YYEKEE (reference sequence). TCRdb re-called the RT-PCR reads with MiXCR, one entry per CDR3 protein. In the table there are about a million distinct CDR3 sequences, about a sixth of which are singletons. This record belongs to a study of patients and donors after allogeneic stem cell transplantation. Material for sequencing was blood, either unsorted or a sorted T cell fraction (not recorded which). V gene TRBV5-5 combines with J gene TRBJ1-1, with D unresolved. The receptor was isolated from a human donor who was either an allogeneic HSCT recipient or a stem cell or donor lymphocyte infusion donor (not recorded which). It is not recorded whose cells these are; they may come from a transplant donor. CDR3 sequence reads: CASSLTLTGRKNTEAFF. As DNA, the CDR3 is TGTGCCAGCAGCTTGACCCTAACTGGACGGAAAAACACTGAAGCTTTCTTT.